The clone carrying this T cell receptor (beta chain) was counted only a few times. Its antigen is unidentified. Per germline, CDR1 LNHNV and CDR2 YYDKDF (reference sequence). The CDR3 spans 15 residues. The J segment lost 4 bases and the V segment lost 0 bases, leaving 4 bases of the junction unmatched. This sample was taken from a study of T cell repertoires in cytomegalovirus infection. Across the whole study: Public TCR beta signature analysis indicated the presence of both CMV infection and matching HLA type. Study-wide results and limits: Accumulated public TCR beta family frequency recognized individuals carrying CMV together with the relevant HLA. In two of eight donors, the top clonotype was HLA-C-restricted CMV-specific.

In TCRdb, the reads were re-called with MiXCR into one record per CDR3 protein. Of some 220,000 distinct CDR3 sequences in the sample, around 6.4% were seen once. The chain combines TRBV15 with TRBJ1-1; TRBD1 agrees at 8 bases. The source of this sequence is a human donor in good health (CMV status not recorded). Some clones in this sample may be carry-over from other donors' samples. The sequenced material came from PBMCs. The CDR3 nucleotides read TGTGCCACCAGCAGAGAACAGGGGGGTTTCACTGAAGCTTTCTTT. The encoded protein is CATSREQGGFTEAFF. The full variable domain, rest sourced from reference TRBV15 and TRBJ1-1, is DAMVIQNPRYQVTQFGKPVTLSCSQTLNHNVMYWYQQKSSQAPKLLFHYYDKDFNNEADTPDNFQSRRPNTSFCFLDIRSPGLGDTAMYLCATSREQGGFTEAFFGQGTRLTVV.